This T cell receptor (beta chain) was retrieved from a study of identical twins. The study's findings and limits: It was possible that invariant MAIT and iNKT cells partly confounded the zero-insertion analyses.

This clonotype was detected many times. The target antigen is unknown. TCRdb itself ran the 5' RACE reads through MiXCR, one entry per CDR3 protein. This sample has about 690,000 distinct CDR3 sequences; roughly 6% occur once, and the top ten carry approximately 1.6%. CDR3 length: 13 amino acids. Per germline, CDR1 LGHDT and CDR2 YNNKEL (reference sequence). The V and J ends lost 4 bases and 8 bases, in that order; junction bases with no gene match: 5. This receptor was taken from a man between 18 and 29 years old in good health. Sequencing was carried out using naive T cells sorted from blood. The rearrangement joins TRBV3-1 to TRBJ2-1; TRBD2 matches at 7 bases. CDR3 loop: CASSLTSVHEQFF. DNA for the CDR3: TGTGCCAGCAGCCTAACTAGCGTCCATGAGCAGTTCTTC.